The entry below describes one T cell receptor beta chain. Its antigen is not yet known. No much larger clonotype is one base removed from it; base qualities were not supplied. The immunoSEQ Assay, a bias-controlled multiplex PCR, was used to amplify TCRbeta CDR3 regions from genomic DNA. As for the authors' bioinformatics: Within the assay, amplification of reference gene primers was used to estimate how many nucleated cells each sample contained. To quantify the absolute abundance of each unique TCRbeta CDR3 rearrangement, sequence reads were collapsed and filtered. For each sample, productive Simpson clonality was calculated by taking the square root of Simpson's diversity index across productive rearrangements. TCRdb mirrors the immuneACCESS table, restricted to in-frame sequences. Some clones are absent from its copies; in checked studies, under half trace to an unresolved V gene, and the reason for the others is unknown. V and J calls plus clone size are reproduced from that table; the DNA served to infer D and trimming. The sample table holds about 240,000 clones, of which approximately 78% were seen once. The top ten clonotypes cover 3.4% of the sample.

The data stem from a study of blood T cell repertoires in COVID-19 (TCRdb year 2020). Notes on the research overall: Collaborator samples came from the United States, Italy and Spain and covered acute and convalescent phases of COVID-19. The material from the prospective study consisted of cDNA or gDNA derived from T cells, B-cell-depleted T cells, or PBMCs. The dataset comprised deeply sampled blood TCRbeta repertoires from subjects exposed to, actively infected with, or recovered from COVID-19. The repertoires were released in a freely available public database meant as a resource for research on the immune response to SARS-CoV-2. The samples were drawn from two sources: the first 160 participants of the ongoing ImmuneRACE study, and approximately 1,300 subjects contributed by 6 global collaborators. The sample metadata nearly always contained a de-identified subject ID, COVID-19 status, age in years and sex. HLA class I and class II types, where available, came from metadata supplied by the sample provider rather than from assay-based typing. General findings and caveats noted by the study authors: The amount of clinical and demographic metadata varied by source and participant and was provided uncurated.

The collaborating institutions used their own protocols to collect whole blood in K2EDTA tubes. Collaborator samples were shipped for TCRbeta analysis as frozen whole blood, isolated PBMCs, or DNA extracted from either sample type. According to the germline V gene, CDR1 reads SGHRS and CDR2 reads YFSETQ. Including the terminal cysteine and phenylalanine, the CDR3 comprises 13 residues. Kept here is only the CDR3 DNA, which spans 39 bases and is read in frame from base 1. V loses 4 bases at its end and J loses 6 bases; junction bases beyond the gene matches: 4. The TCR comes from a woman younger than 30 with acute or convalescent COVID-19. This chain joins TRBV5-1 to TRBJ1-2; TRBD1 agrees with 9 junctional bases. What was sequenced was peripheral blood. The CDR3 reads as follows: CASSRTGDNGYTF. The sequenced DNA: TGCGCCAGCAGCCGGACAGGGGATAATGGCTACACCTTC.